This passage covers 9 T cell receptor beta chains from one sample sequenced in a study of shared clonotypes between healthy human individuals. TCRdb's copy holds only in-frame clones and misses some; the assay was immunoSEQ multiplex PCR. This sample has about 1 million clones, with approximately 72% found just once. The sample was memory CD4+ T cells sorted from blood. Documented subset: CD45RA-negative fraction. The receptors were sampled from a man younger than 35 in good health.

The rearrangement uses TRBV27 and TRBJ2-3; TRBD2 might be the D (5 bases). Germline V lookup: CDR1 MNHEY, CDR2 SMNVEV (reference sequence). This CDR3 spans 12 amino acids. Trimming took off 4 bases at V and 5 bases at J, with 7 bases between the two ends. CDR3 coding DNA: TGTGCCAGCAGTTCCGCGGGAGATACGCAGTATTTT. It encodes CASSSAGDTQYF.

The CDR3 region has the DNA TGTGCCAGCTCACAGATCACCGGCGACCACGAGCAGTACTTC. It yields the protein CASSQITGDHEQYF. The V call is TRBV18, the J call TRBJ2-7, with unresolved D. V was cut by 4 bases and J by 5 bases, with 15 bases left in between. CDR1 and CDR2 from the germline V gene are KGHSH and LQKENI. The CDR3 extends over 14 amino acids.

CDR3 bases: TGTGCCAGCAGCTTCGGGACAGCAAACTATGGCTACACCTTC. Protein product: CASSFGTANYGYTF. V usage is TRBV7-9 and J usage is TRBJ1-2, with 7 bases matching TRBD1. The V and J ends lost 3 bases and 2 bases, in that order; junction bases with no gene match: 3. CDR3 length: 14 amino acids. Germline V gene data show CDR1 as SEHNR and CDR2 as FQNEAQ (reference sequence).

The genes are TRBV19 and TRBJ2-7, with 7 bases matching TRBD2. The germline gives CDR1 LNHDA, CDR2 SQIVND (reference sequence). Losses at the gene ends were 5 bases for V and 2 bases for J; bases not matched to a gene: 9. The CDR3 is made up of 15 amino acids. The CDR3 DNA is TGTGCCAGTAGTTATCGGGGTAGCGGGCCCTACGAGCAGTACTTC. This translates into CASSYRGSGPYEQYF.

The genes are TRBV7-3 and TRBJ2-1, with TRBD2 matching over 8 bases. This CDR3 region has 18 residues. CDR1 and CDR2 (germline): SGHTA, FQGTGA. The ends lost 0 bases at V and 8 bases at J; junction bases unmatched: 15. CDR3 region: CASSLTPPAGGRADEQFF. Here the CDR3 DNA reads TGTGCCAGCAGCTTAACGCCACCCGCGGGGGGCCGAGCTGATGAGCAGTTCTTC. The full variable domain, its missing parts supplied by reference TRBV7-3 and TRBJ2-1, is GAGVSQTPSNKVTEKGKYVELRCDPISGHTALYWYRQSLGQGPEFLIYFQGTGAADDSGLPNDRFFAVRPEGSVSTLKIQRTERGDSAVYLCASSLTPPAGGRADEQFFGPGTRLTVL.

The chain recombines TRBV28 with TRBJ1-1, with TRBD1 matching over 8 bases. Germline assignment: CDR1 MDHEN and CDR2 SYDVKM. The CDR3 is 15 residues long. V was pared by 4 bases and J by 5 bases, with 9 bases of the junction left unmatched. The CDR3 reads CASSWGRGPITEAFF. As DNA, the CDR3 is TGTGCCAGCAGTTGGGGCAGGGGGCCCATTACTGAAGCTTTCTTT.

V gene TRBV10-3 combines with J gene TRBJ2-7; TRBD1 might be the D (5 bases). CDR3 size: 14 residues. In germline, CDR1 is ENHRY, CDR2 SYGVKD. Trimming took 3 bases from V and 1 from J, leaving 10 bases between them. The CDR3 DNA reads TGTGCCATCAGTGAAGGGGCAGGGTCCTACGAGCAGTACTTC. Amino acids: CAISEGAGSYEQYF.

The genes are TRBV7-2 and TRBJ2-3, with a tentative D call TRBD2 (7 bases). The V gene's germline CDR1 is SGHTA and CDR2 FQGNSA. The ends were cut back, 8 bases at V and 6 bases at J, with 30 bases in the middle. The CDR3 extends over 18 amino acids. The CDR3 region is CASLSFIGGRESRDTQYF. For the CDR3, the DNA is TGTGCCAGCCTTTCCTTCATTGGGGGGCGGGAGAGTAGGGATACGCAGTATTTT. The full variable domain, with the rest looked up from reference TRBV7-2 and TRBJ2-3, is GAGVSQSPSNKVTEKGKDVELRCDPISGHTALYWYRQSLGQGLEFLIYFQGNSAPDKSGLPSDRFSAERTGGSVSTLTIQRTQQEDSAVYLCASLSFIGGRESRDTQYFGPGTRLTVL.

V is TRBV7-9 and J is TRBJ1-1; 8 bases map to TRBD1. The germline CDR1 and CDR2 sequences are SEHNR and FQNEAQ (reference sequence). V lost 1 base, J lost 3 bases, and 7 bases stayed unmatched. The length of the CDR3 is 16 residues. This chain's CDR3 is CASSLGFTGGDTEAFF. CDR3 in DNA: TGTGCCAGCAGCTTAGGATTTACAGGGGGGGACACTGAAGCTTTCTTT.